The 10 T cell receptor beta chains below were found in one sample sequenced in a study of T cell repertoires in cytomegalovirus infection. Using its own MiXCR run on the reads, TCRdb lists one record per CDR3 protein. The sample shows some 680,000 distinct CDR3 sequences, under 40% of them seen only once. Sequenced material: PBMCs. The origin of the receptors is a human donor in good health (CMV status not recorded). Some clones in this sample may be carry-over from other donors' samples.

This sequence joins TRBV12-3 or TRBV12-4 and TRBJ1-5, with 7 bases identical to TRBD1. This CDR3 contains 15 residues. The ends lost 4 bases at V and 5 bases at J; junction bases unmatched: 8. CDR3 bases: TGTGCCAGCAGTTACCCCGACAGGGCCCATCAGCCCCAGCATTTT. Amino acid sequence: CASSYPDRAHQPQHF.

This clonotype has a handful of counts. The rearrangement joins TRBV28 to TRBJ1-1; maybe TRBD1 (5 bases). Germline V lookup: CDR1 MDHEN, CDR2 SYDVKM. The CDR3 is 16 amino acids. Trimming shortened V by 0 bases and J by 3 bases, and 14 bases separated the two germline ends. As DNA, the CDR3 is TGTGCCAGCAGTTTATGGCAGGGCTTGGGGGACACTGAAGCTTTCTTT. Encoded protein: CASSLWQGLGDTEAFF.

The genes are TRBV7-6 and TRBJ2-2; 9 nucleotides match TRBD1. Trimming cost V 5 bases and J 5 bases; bases outside gene matches: 6. The CDR3 covers 15 residues. Germline V gene lookup returns CDR1 SGHVS and CDR2 FNYEAQ. The DNA for the CDR3 is TGTGCCAGCAGCGCCGGGACAGGGAGGACCGGGGAGCTGTTTTTT. It codes for CASSAGTGRTGELFF.

In this sample, this clonotype turned up a few times. This rearrangement joins TRBV6-1 to TRBJ2-7, with 7 bases fitting TRBD1. CDR3 length: 14 residues. The J segment lost 5 bases and the V segment lost 4 bases, leaving 8 bases of the junction unmatched. CDR1 MNHNS and CDR2 SASEGT come from the germline V gene. CDR3 in DNA: TGTGCCAGCAGTGGACAGGGACGGGTTGACGAGCAGTACTTC. Its translation: CASSGQGRVDEQYF.

The chain joins TRBV4-1 to TRBJ1-6; TRBD1 is a possible D gene (5 bases). This CDR3 comprises 14 residues. Germline loops: CDR1 MGHRA, CDR2 YSYEKL. Deletions cut 3 bases from V and 7 bases from J, with 10 bases between. The CDR3 spells CASSHLDKNSPLHF. The CDR3 DNA follows: TGCGCCAGCAGCCACTTGGACAAGAATTCACCCCTCCACTTT.

The chain recombines TRBV7-9 with TRBJ2-5; D is possibly TRBD1 (5 bases). The CDR3 totals 14 residues. Trimming took 3 bases from V and 5 from J, leaving 13 bases between them. The germline gives CDR1 SEHNR, CDR2 FQNEAQ (reference sequence). The CDR3 DNA follows: TGTGCCAGCAGCTTCTTGGACACCAGGGAGACCCAGTACTTC. Its translation: CASSFLDTRETQYF.

This clonotype was counted a few times. The chain links TRBV7-2 to TRBJ2-5; D unclear. CDR3 length equals 15 residues. Germline V CDR1 and CDR2: SGHTA, FQGNSA. Trimming pared 1 base from V and 7 bases from J, leaving 16 bases between. CDR3 residues: CASSLGRADVWTQYF. The CDR3 region has the DNA TGTGCCAGCAGCTTAGGTCGCGCGGATGTGTGGACCCAGTACTTC.

The V and J genes are TRBV6-1 and TRBJ1-5; the D gene is possibly TRBD1 (5 bases). The germline CDR1 and CDR2 sequences are MNHNS and SASEGT. This CDR3 is 17 amino acids long. Trimming removed 2 bases from V and 2 bases from J, with 16 bases in between. The CDR3 nucleotides are TGTGCCAGCAGTGAAATGAGGGGCGGAGAGGGCAATCAGCCCCAGCATTTT. Translation gives CASSEMRGGEGNQPQHF.

The chain carries TRBV20-1 and TRBJ2-3; TRBD2 matches 10 bases. The CDR3 has 13 amino acids. V lost 2 bases and J lost 8; bases outside the gene matches: 4. From germline, CDR1 is DFQATT and CDR2 SNEGSKA (reference sequence). CDR3 protein: CSARNLAGVTQYF. The CDR3 DNA sequence: TGCAGTGCTAGAAACCTAGCGGGGGTTACGCAGTATTTT.

In its sample, this clonotype was seen a few times. The V and J genes are TRBV15 and TRBJ2-2; 8 bases are shared with TRBD2. V gave up 8 bases and J gave up 5 bases; unmatched junction bases: 10. CDR1 and CDR2 (germline): LNHNV, YYDKDF (reference sequence). CDR3 length: 15 residues. DNA for the CDR3: TGTGCCACCCTCCCGGGACTAGAGGGGACCGGGGAGCTGTTTTTT. Amino acids: CATLPGLEGTGELFF.